This T cell receptor beta chain was retrieved from a study of CD4+ T cells in melanoma. Findings and caveats of the study: Neoantigen-specific CD4+ T cells in melanoma reportedly had diverse differentiation states.

The assay was immunoSEQ multiplex PCR, and TCRdb's table has in-frame clones only and misses some. The top ten hold 4.5% to 5.5% of the sample, which has roughly 60,000 clones, roughly two thirds seen once. V was pared by 0 bases and J by 7 bases, with 13 bases between. Germline CDR1 is SGHRS and CDR2 is YFSETQ. This CDR3 comprises 15 residues. This clone came up many times. Antigen unknown. The origin of this receptor is a human donor with melanoma. The rearrangement links TRBV5-1 to TRBJ1-4; possible D gene TRBD1, 5 bases. Sequencing used tumor tissue. The CDR3 spells CASSLGGSSSEKLFF. The CDR3 DNA sequence: TGCGCCAGCAGCTTGGGGGGGTCCTCTAGTGAAAAACTGTTTTTT. Drawing the rest from reference TRBV5-1 and TRBJ1-4, the complete variable domain is KAGVTQTPRYLIKTRGQQVTLSCSPISGHRSVSWYQQTPGQGLQFLFEYFSETQRNKGNFPGRFSGRQFSNSRSEMNVSTLELGDSALYLCASSLGGSSSEKLFFGSGTQLSVL.